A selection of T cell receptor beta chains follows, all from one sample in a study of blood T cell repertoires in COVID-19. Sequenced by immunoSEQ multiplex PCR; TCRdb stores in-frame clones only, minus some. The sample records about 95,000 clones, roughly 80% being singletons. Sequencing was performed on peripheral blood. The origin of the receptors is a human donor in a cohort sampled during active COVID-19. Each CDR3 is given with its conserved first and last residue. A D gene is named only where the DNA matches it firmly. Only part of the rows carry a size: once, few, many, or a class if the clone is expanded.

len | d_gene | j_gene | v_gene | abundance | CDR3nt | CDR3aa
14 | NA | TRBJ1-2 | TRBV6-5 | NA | TGTGCCAGCAGGGTCACAGGGACGTCTTATGGCTACACCTTC | CASRVTGTSYGYTF
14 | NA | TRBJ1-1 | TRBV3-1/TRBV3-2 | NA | TGTGCCAGCAATCAAGGTGGAGGGTTGACTGAAGCTTTCTTT | CASNQGGGLTEAFF
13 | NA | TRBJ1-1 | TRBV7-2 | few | TGTGCCAGCAGCTGGGGACAAAACACTGAAGCTTTCTTT | CASSWGQNTEAFF
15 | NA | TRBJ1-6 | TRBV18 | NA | TGTGCCAGCTCACAGGACTCATATCGGAATTCACCCCTCCACTTT | CASSQDSYRNSPLHF
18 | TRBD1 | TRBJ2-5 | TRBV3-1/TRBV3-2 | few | TGTGCCAGCAGCCAAGAATTAGGGCAGGGGGCGGACCAAGAGACCCAGTACTTC | CASSQELGQGADQETQYF
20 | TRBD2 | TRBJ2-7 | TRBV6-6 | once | TGTGCCAGCAGTCCACTACCACCCGGGAGGGTAGCGGGGACCACCTACGAGCAGTACTTC | CASSPLPPGRVAGTTYEQYF
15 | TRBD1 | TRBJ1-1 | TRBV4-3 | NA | TGCGCCAGCAGCCAACTACAGGGGGGCGGCACTGAAGCTTTCTTT | CASSQLQGGGTEAFF
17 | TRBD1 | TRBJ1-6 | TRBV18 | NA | TGTGCCAGCTCACCACCGATGGGACAGGGGGTTAATTCACCCCTCCACTTT | CASSPPMGQGVNSPLHF
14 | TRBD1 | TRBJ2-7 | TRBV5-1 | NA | TGCGCCAGCAGCACGGGACAGCTGACTTACGAGCAGTACTTC | CASSTGQLTYEQYF
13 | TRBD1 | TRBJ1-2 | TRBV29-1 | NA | TGCAGCGTTGGTCCAGGGGGCAGCTATGGCTACACCTTC | CSVGPGGSYGYTF
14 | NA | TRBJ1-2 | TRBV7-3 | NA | TGTGCCAGCAGCTTAAGTTCAGATAACTATGGCTACACCTTC | CASSLSSDNYGYTF
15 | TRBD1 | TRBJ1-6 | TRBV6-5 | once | TGTGCCAGCAGTTACGAAGGGACAGCTAATTCACCCCTCCACTTT | CASSYEGTANSPLHF
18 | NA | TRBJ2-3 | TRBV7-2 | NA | TGTGCCAGCAGCTCGTCCGAACAGAACATTTTTAGCACAGATACGCAGTATTTT | CASSSSEQNIFSTDTQYF
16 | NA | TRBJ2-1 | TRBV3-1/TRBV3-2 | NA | TGTGCCAGCAGCCAATCGGCGCGGGATTTGGGCAATGAGCAGTTCTTC | CASSQSARDLGNEQFF